The 30 T cell receptor beta chains given below trace back to one sample, sequenced in a study of T cell repertoires in cytomegalovirus infection. TCRdb analysed the reads with MiXCR anew, one entry per CDR3 protein. Altogether about 180,000 distinct CDR3 sequences are present, about 18% being singletons, with the ten largest covering around 27%. The sequencing input was CD8+ T cells from PBMCs. These receptors all stem from a human donor in good health (CMV status not recorded). Some clones in this sample may be carry-over from other donors' samples.

This chain links TRBV19 with TRBJ1-1; D remains ambiguous. Trimming removed 7 bases from V and 1 base from J, with 4 bases in between. The germline gives CDR1 LNHDA, CDR2 SQIVND (reference sequence). This CDR3 has 11 residues. The CDR3 spells CASMKNTEAFF. The CDR3 nucleotides are TGTGCCAGTATGAAGAACACTGAAGCTTTCTTT.

The rearrangement joins TRBV28 to TRBJ1-2, with 7 bases aligning to TRBD1. Germline V gives CDR1 MDHEN, CDR2 SYDVKM. The trim removed 5 bases at V and 5 bases at J, leaving 8 bases unmatched. This CDR3 has 14 amino acids. CDR3 amino acids: CASSRPGQHYGYTF. The CDR3 nucleotides read TGTGCCAGCAGTCGCCCGGGACAGCATTATGGCTACACCTTC.

The J gene is TRBJ2-3, the V gene TRBV7-2; TRBD2 matches 8 bases. In germline, CDR1 is SGHTA, CDR2 FQGNSA. The CDR3 loop spans 19 amino acids. V dropped 2 bases and J dropped 0; count of bases not matched to a gene: 13. CDR3 sequence reads: CASSLPGGTITSSTDTQYF. CDR3 coding DNA: TGTGCCAGCAGCTTACCGGGGGGGACCATTACTTCTAGCACAGATACGCAGTATTTT.

The sample holds a few counts of this clonotype. The chain's CDR3 is CASSMYGTEAFF. In DNA, the CDR3 is TGTGCCAGCAGTATGTATGGCACTGAAGCTTTCTTT. This chain uses TRBV12-3 or TRBV12-4 with TRBJ1-1; no clear D gene. The V gene lost 5 bases and the J gene lost 4 bases, with 8 bases spanning the gap. This CDR3 is built from 12 residues.

This clonotype was seen a handful of times. The gene calls are TRBV20-1 and TRBJ1-1; no definite D call. Germline V gives CDR1 DFQATT, CDR2 SNEGSKA (reference sequence). CDR3 length: 14 residues. V lost 2 bases and J lost 4, with 14 bases in between. Here the CDR3 reads CSARKAVATTEAFF. The CDR3 DNA is TGCAGTGCTAGAAAGGCTGTGGCTACCACTGAAGCTTTCTTT.

The chain is built from TRBV7-6 and TRBJ1-2; 7 bases are a match to TRBD1. Germline CDR1 and CDR2: SGHVS and FNYEAQ. After removal of 5 bases from V and 8 bases from J, the junction contained 20 bases not matched to a gene. The CDR3 is 17 amino acids. The CDR3 nucleotides are TGTGCCAGCAGCAAAACGTCGGGGACAGCAAAGAGTGCCGGCTACACCTTC. Protein product: CASSKTSGTAKSAGYTF.

In this sample, this clonotype turned up a few times. The V call is TRBV6-2 or TRBV6-3, the J call TRBJ2-1, with D perhaps TRBD1 (6 bases). The germline V gene has CDR1 MNHEY and CDR2 SVGEGT. Trimming left V 5 bases short and J 7 bases short, with 9 bases between. This CDR3 has 12 residues. CDR3 protein: CASSPGVNEQFF. As DNA, the CDR3 is TGTGCCAGCAGTCCAGGGGTGAATGAGCAGTTCTTC.

This chain connects TRBV28 to TRBJ2-7; D is unclear. Germline V gene sequence: CDR1 MDHEN, CDR2 SYDVKM. The CDR3 runs 13 residues. V was shortened by 2 bases and J by 4 bases, with 9 bases between the two germline ends. The CDR3 bases are TGTGCCAGCAGTTTAGATCTCCGGTACGAGCAGTACTTC. It codes for CASSLDLRYEQYF.

This clonotype was observed a few times. The rearrangement links TRBV7-9 to TRBJ1-1; 8 bases are a match to TRBD1. The CDR3 totals 14 residues. Germline-derived CDR1 and CDR2 are SEHNR and FQNEAQ (reference sequence). Germline trimming cut 4 bases from V and 5 bases from J; bases unmatched to any gene: 6. CDR3 amino acids: CASSSDRGRTEAFF. The DNA of the CDR3 is TGTGCCAGCAGCTCAGACAGGGGACGGACTGAAGCTTTCTTT. Looking up the rest from reference TRBV7-9 and TRBJ1-1 gives the full variable domain: DTGVSQNPRHKITKRGQNVTFRCDPISEHNRLYWYRQTLGQGPEFLTYFQNEAQLEKSRLLSDRFSAERPKGSFSTLEIQRTEQGDSAMYLCASSSDRGRTEAFFGQGTRLTVV.

Only a few counts were recorded for this clonotype. The chain is built from TRBV7-2 and TRBJ1-2; the D gene is possibly TRBD1 (5 bases). The CDR3 is 14 residues long. Trimming took 3 bases from V and 6 from J, leaving 14 bases between them. CDR1 is SGHTA and CDR2 is FQGNSA in the germline V gene. The CDR3 DNA is TGTGCCAGCAGCTTCCCGTTACAGGTTGATGGCTACACCTTC. Its translation is CASSFPLQVDGYTF.

The genes are TRBV28 and TRBJ1-2; TRBD1 matches at 11 bases. V shed 7 bases, J shed 7 bases, and the junction held 8 bases outside the gene matches. CDR3 size: 14 residues. CDR1 and CDR2 from the germline V gene are MDHEN and SYDVKM. The CDR3 DNA follows: TGTGCCAGCAACCCAGGACAGGGGGCTGGTGGCTACACCTTC. Its translation is CASNPGQGAGGYTF.

This clonotype has more than one count but fewer than ten. The chain employs TRBV12-5 and TRBJ1-2; D may be TRBD1 (5 bases). The CDR3 spans 16 residues. Trimming removed 1 base from V and 4 bases from J, with 16 bases in between. Germline CDR1 and CDR2: LGHNT and FRNRAP. In DNA form, the CDR3 reads TGTGCTAGTGGTTTGGAAGAGACAGTGAGAAGCTATGGCTACACCTTC. It codes for CASGLEETVRSYGYTF.

The V and J genes are TRBV7-2 and TRBJ1-5, with a weak D call TRBD1 (6 bases). In germline, CDR1 is SGHTA, CDR2 FQGNSA. This CDR3 is built from 13 residues. The V and J ends lost 6 bases and 3 bases respectively, with 9 bases between them. Here the CDR3 reads CASRGGTNQPQHF. The DNA of the CDR3 is TGTGCCAGCAGAGGGGGAACCAATCAGCCCCAGCATTTT.

This clonotype was counted a few times. The genes are TRBV7-9 and TRBJ2-7; TRBD2 is a possible D gene (7 bases). The CDR3 has 16 amino acids. Trimming stripped 1 base from V and 3 bases from J, with 16 bases between. The V gene's germline CDR1 is SEHNR and CDR2 FQNEAQ (reference sequence). This CDR3 reads CASSLVGGAHLYEQYF. In DNA form, the CDR3 reads TGTGCCAGCAGCTTAGTAGGGGGGGCACATCTCTACGAGCAGTACTTC.

The chain employs TRBV28 and TRBJ1-5, with D possibly TRBD1 on 6 matching bases. The CDR3 has 13 residues. V shed 6 bases and J shed 11 bases, with 17 bases lying between them. The germline V gene encodes CDR1 MDHEN and CDR2 SYDVKM. CDR3 region: CASSVTGLRAQHF. CDR3 nucleotides: TGTGCCAGCAGCGTTACAGGGTTAAGAGCCCAGCATTTT.

This clonotype was observed a few times. The chain combines TRBV6-2 or TRBV6-3 with TRBJ1-6; D not certain. CDR1 is MNHEY and CDR2 is SVGEGT in the germline V gene. Trimming shortened V by 0 bases and J by 9 bases, and 15 bases separated the two germline ends. This CDR3 contains 16 residues. CDR3 sequence reads: CASSYSQTGRFSPLHF. In nucleotides, the CDR3 is TGTGCCAGCAGTTACTCCCAAACGGGGAGATTTTCACCCCTCCACTTT.

The rearrangement links TRBV12-3 or TRBV12-4 to TRBJ2-5; no clear D. The CDR3 runs 14 residues. V was clipped by 3 bases and J by 1 base, with 9 bases between them. The CDR3 DNA sequence: TGTGCCAGCAGTTTGGACGGCTTCCAAGAGACCCAGTACTTC. Translating it yields CASSLDGFQETQYF.

This clonotype was counted a few times. In DNA form, the CDR3 reads TGTGCCAGCAGCTTAGGTCGAAGCGGTGACAATGAGCAGTTCTTC. Translation: CASSLGRSGDNEQFF. The chain has TRBV7-9 and TRBJ2-1; D may be TRBD2 (5 bases). The germline V and J ends were trimmed by 1 base and 5 bases, with 12 bases remaining between them. Germline assignment: CDR1 SEHNR and CDR2 FQNEAQ (reference sequence). The CDR3 covers 15 residues.

In this sample, this clonotype turned up a few times. The chain carries TRBV20-1 and TRBJ2-7; 11 nucleotides agree with TRBD2. The CDR3 spans 13 residues. J gave up 7 bases and V 0 bases, and 2 bases lay outside the gene matches. CDR1 and CDR2 (germline): DFQATT, SNEGSKA (reference sequence). The CDR3 nucleotides read TGCAGTGCTAGAGATCGACTAGCGGGGGAGCAGTACTTC. Translation gives CSARDRLAGEQYF.

The chain carries TRBV7-2 and TRBJ2-5, with D possibly being TRBD1 (6 bases). The ends were cut back, 0 bases at V and 0 bases at J, with 11 bases in the middle. The CDR3 runs to 16 residues. Germline lookup yields CDR1 SGHTA and CDR2 FQGNSA. The CDR3 DNA reads TGTGCCAGCAGCTTAGCGGCAGGGGAGTACCAAGAGACCCAGTACTTC. Protein: CASSLAAGEYQETQYF.

This chain joins TRBV6-5 and TRBJ2-1; no reliable D call. Per the germline V gene, CDR1 is MNHEY and CDR2 is SVGAGI. The CDR3 extends over 15 amino acids. V lost 5 bases and J lost 0, with 11 bases in between. The CDR3 DNA sequence: TGTGCCAGCAGTGATTACGGCGGCTCCTACAATGAGCAGTTCTTC. The encoded protein is CASSDYGGSYNEQFF.

This clonotype occurred a few times. The J gene is TRBJ1-5, the V gene TRBV7-8; TRBD1 matches at 10 bases. Germline V gene lookup returns CDR1 SGHVS and CDR2 FQNEAQ. The CDR3 is 15 amino acids. V was pared by 5 bases and J by 5 bases, with 6 bases of the junction left unmatched. The CDR3: CASSSDRGPDQPQHF. Here the CDR3 DNA reads TGTGCCAGCAGCAGTGACAGGGGGCCGGATCAGCCCCAGCATTTT.

The rearrangement links TRBV14 to TRBJ1-1, with D possibly being TRBD1 (6 bases). The V and J ends lost 5 bases and 0 bases respectively, with 16 bases between them. CDR3 length: 16 residues. Looked up from germline, CDR1 is SGHDN and CDR2 is FVKESK. The CDR3 DNA reads TGTGCCAGCAGCTCCCCCCCGGGGGCCATGAACACTGAAGCTTTCTTT. Protein: CASSSPPGAMNTEAFF.

V gene TRBV2 combines with J gene TRBJ1-6; possible D gene TRBD1, 6 bases. CDR3 length: 15 residues. Between the trimmed V and J ends, which lost 0 bases and 9 bases, there was a span of 12 bases. Germline CDR1 is SNHLY and CDR2 is FYNNEI. CDR3 DNA sequence: TGTGCCAGCAGTGAAGCGCAGGGGAAAGGTTCACCCCTCCACTTT. Amino acid sequence: CASSEAQGKGSPLHF.

A few counts support this clonotype. The CDR3 region has the DNA TGCAGTGCTAGAATGGGTAGCGGGGCAGAGGAGCAGTACTTC. It is translated as CSARMGSGAEEQYF. The chain combines TRBV20-1 with TRBJ2-7; 8 nucleotides align to TRBD2. The V and J ends lost 2 bases and 7 bases, in that order; junction bases with no gene match: 10. The germline gives CDR1 DFQATT, CDR2 SNEGSKA (reference sequence). The length of the CDR3 is 14 residues.

This clonotype was picked up a small number of times. The J gene is TRBJ2-7, the V gene TRBV12-3 or TRBV12-4; D ambiguous. V lost 3 bases and J lost 3, with 6 bases in between. This CDR3 is built from 12 residues. CDR3 protein: CASSLVFYEQYF. The CDR3 DNA reads TGTGCCAGCAGTTTGGTATTCTACGAGCAGTACTTC.

Concerning this clonotype itself: This is likely a read error, given that the CDR3 carries no conserved phenylalanine or tryptophan at its end. The CDR3 region has the DNA TGTGCCACCAGCAGAGATTTTAACCTGTACTACGAGCAGTACTTA. This gives the protein CATSRDFNLYYEQYL. The gene calls are TRBV15 and TRBJ2-7; no reliable D call. Trimming shortened V by 0 bases and J by 3 bases, and 12 bases separated the two germline ends. CDR1 LNHNV and CDR2 YYDKDF come from the germline V gene (reference sequence). The CDR3 length is 15 residues.

V is TRBV2 and J is TRBJ1-2; no clear D gene. The CDR3 runs 13 residues. CDR1 and CDR2 (germline): SNHLY, FYNNEI. Trimming pared 3 bases from V and 4 bases from J, leaving 9 bases between. In nucleotides, the CDR3 is TGTGCCAGCAGTGATGGACTCACCTATGGCTACACCTTC. Its translation is CASSDGLTYGYTF.

The chain joins TRBV29-1 to TRBJ2-7, with D hard to call. CDR1 is SQVTM and CDR2 is ANQGSEA in the germline V gene. V was clipped by 7 bases and J by 0 bases, with 19 bases between them. The CDR3 contains 15 residues. The CDR3 bases are TGCAGCGCATTTACCCCGGGTCCGAGCTCCTACGAGCAGTACTTC. This translates into CSAFTPGPSSYEQYF.

The chain uses TRBV10-3 and TRBJ1-5, with 8 bases fitting TRBD1. The CDR3 is 16 residues long. V lost 3 bases, J lost 5 bases, and 9 bases stayed unmatched. Germline assignment: CDR1 ENHRY and CDR2 SYGVKD. This CDR3 reads CAISDAGQGDDQPQHF. The DNA for the CDR3 is TGTGCCATCAGTGATGCCGGACAGGGCGACGATCAGCCCCAGCATTTT.